This T cell receptor beta chain was identified in a study of blood T cell repertoires in COVID-19. Background on the study: From T cells, B-cell-depleted T cells, or PBMCs came the material, which was cDNA or gDNA.

The authors' processing: The authors estimated nucleated cell counts from reference gene primer amplification. Some clones are missing from TCRdb's copy, which holds only in-frame ones; the method was immunoSEQ multiplex PCR. That table furnishes V, J and clone size, whereas the DNA furnished D and trimming. The data show around 300,000 clones, with 90% seen just once and 1.7% held by the top ten. The CDR3 has 15 amino acids. V lost 0 bases, J lost 6 bases, and 8 bases stayed unmatched. Germline lookup yields CDR1 GTSNPN and CDR2 SVGIG (reference sequence). The receptor was derived from a woman in her late teens or twenties with acute COVID-19. Sequencing input: PBMCs or T cells enriched from blood (not recorded which). This chain links TRBV30 with TRBJ1-5; 7 bases line up with TRBD1. The CDR3 nucleotides read TGTGCCTGGAGTGTACGGGGGACAGCAGGTCAGCCCCAGCATTTT. Its protein product is CAWSVRGTAGQPQHF. The full variable domain, with the rest looked up from reference TRBV30 and TRBJ1-5, is SQTIHQWPATLVQPVGSPLSLECTVEGTSNPNLYWYRQAAGRGLQLLFYSVGIGQISSEVPQNLSASRPQDRQFILSSKKLLLSDSGFYLCAWSVRGTAGQPQHFGDGTRLSIL.